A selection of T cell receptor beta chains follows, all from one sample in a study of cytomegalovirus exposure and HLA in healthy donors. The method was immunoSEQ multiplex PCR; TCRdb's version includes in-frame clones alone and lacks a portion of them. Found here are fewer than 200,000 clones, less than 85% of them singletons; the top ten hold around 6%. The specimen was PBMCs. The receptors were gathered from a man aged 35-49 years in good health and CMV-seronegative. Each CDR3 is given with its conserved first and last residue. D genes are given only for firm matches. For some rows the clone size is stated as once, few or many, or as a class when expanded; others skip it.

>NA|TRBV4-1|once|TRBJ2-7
TGCGCCAGCAGCCATTCAGCGAAGTTGGGCGAGCAGTACTTC
CASSHSAKLGEQYF
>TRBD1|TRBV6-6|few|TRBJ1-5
TGTGCCAGCAGTTACTCGGGCAGGGGGAATCAGCCCCAGCATTTT
CASSYSGRGNQPQHF
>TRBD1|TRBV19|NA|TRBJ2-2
TGTGCCAGTAGTACCGGGACAGGGGGCCGCCAGGAGTTTTTT
CASSTGTGGRQEFF
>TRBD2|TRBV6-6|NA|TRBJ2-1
TGTGCCAGCAGTTACTCGGGTGGGACTAGCAACAATGAGCAGTTCTTC
CASSYSGGTSNNEQFF
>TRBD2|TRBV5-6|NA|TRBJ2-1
TGTGCCAGCGAAACCCCAGGGACTAGCGGGAAGAATGAGCAGTTCTTC
CASETPGTSGKNEQFF
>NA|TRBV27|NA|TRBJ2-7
TGTGCCAGCAGTTTATCGGACAGCTACGAGCAGTACTTC
CASSLSDSYEQYF
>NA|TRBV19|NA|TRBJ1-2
TGTGCCAGTAGTGCCCCGAGTGCTCCTAGCGGCTACACCTTC
CASSAPSAPSGYTF
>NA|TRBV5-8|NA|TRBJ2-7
TGTGCCAGCAGCTTTACGCGGCCCTACGAGCAGTACTTC
CASSFTRPYEQYF
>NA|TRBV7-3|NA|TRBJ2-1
TGTGCCAGCAGCTTCGGTGGGAGGAATGAGCAGTTCTTC
CASSFGGRNEQFF
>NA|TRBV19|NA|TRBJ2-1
TGTGCCAGTAGTATAGGAGGGGGGGCCTACAATGAGCAGTTCTTC
CASSIGGGAYNEQFF
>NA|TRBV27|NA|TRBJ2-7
TGTGCCAGCAGTCCAAGATCGAGCTCCTACGAGCAGTACTTC
CASSPRSSSYEQYF
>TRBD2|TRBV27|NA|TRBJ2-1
TGTGCCAGCAGCTCCTTCAGCGGGAGCGGGACGCATGAGCAGTTCTTC
CASSSFSGSGTHEQFF
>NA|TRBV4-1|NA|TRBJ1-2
TGCGCCAGCAGCCAAGCACAGAGAAACTATGGCTACACCTTC
CASSQAQRNYGYTF
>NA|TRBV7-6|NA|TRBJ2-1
TGTGCCAGCAGCGCAACTAGTCTGGTTGAGCAGTTCTTC
CASSATSLVEQFF
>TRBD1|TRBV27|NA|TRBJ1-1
TGTGCCAGCAGTTTAATACCCGGGACAGGGGCCCTTGAAGCTTTCTTT
CASSLIPGTGALEAFF
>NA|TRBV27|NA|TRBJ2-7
TGTGCCAGCATGGCGCGAGGGTCCGGTTGGAAGCAGTACTTC
CASMARGSGWKQYF
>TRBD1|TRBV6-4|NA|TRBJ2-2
TGTGCCAGCAGTAGACAGGGTAACACCGGGGAGCTGTTTTTT
CASSRQGNTGELFF
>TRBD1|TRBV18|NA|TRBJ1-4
TGTGCCAGCTCACCGCGACAGGGGAGTGAAAAACTGTTTTTT
CASSPRQGSEKLFF
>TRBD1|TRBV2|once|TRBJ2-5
TGTGCCAGCACCAGGACAGGCAGCCAAGAGACCCAGTACTTC
CASTRTGSQETQYF
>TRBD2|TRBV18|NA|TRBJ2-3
TGTGCCAGCTCACCCCCTAGCGGGAGTGCAGATACGCAGTATTTT
CASSPPSGSADTQYF
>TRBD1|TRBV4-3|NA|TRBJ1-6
TGCGCCAGCAGCCAAGATCTAGGACAGGGCGGTTCACCCCTCCACTTT
CASSQDLGQGGSPLHF
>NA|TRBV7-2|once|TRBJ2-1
TGTGCCAGCAGCGGGGCCGGGACAAGACCCAATGAGCAGTTCTTC
CASSGAGTRPNEQFF
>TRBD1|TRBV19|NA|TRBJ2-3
TGTGCCAGTACAGAAATGGGGACAGGCGGGGATACGCAGTATTTT
CASTEMGTGGDTQYF
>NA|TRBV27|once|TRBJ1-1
TGTGCCAGCAGTTTAATAGGACACGTAGCTTTCTTT
CASSLIGHVAFF
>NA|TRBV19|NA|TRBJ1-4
TGTGCCAGTAGGTACAGGGCGGCAACTAATGAAAAACTGTTTTTT
CASRYRAATNEKLFF
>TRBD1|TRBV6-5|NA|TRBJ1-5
TGTGCCAGCAGTTCCGCAGGGGGCGGTCAGCCCCAGCATTTT
CASSSAGGGQPQHF
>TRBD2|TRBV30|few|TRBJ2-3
TGTGCCTGGAGCAACCATCTAGCGGGAGGGCCGAGGGGTGCAGATACGCAGTATTTT
CAWSNHLAGGPRGADTQYF
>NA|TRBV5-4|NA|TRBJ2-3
TGTGCCAGCAGCCCATGGACTTCGAATACGCAGTATTTT
CASSPWTSNTQYF